This T cell receptor beta chain was sequenced in a study of blood T cell repertoires in COVID-19. Using immunoSEQ multiplex PCR, the repertoire was profiled, and TCRdb retains in-frame clones only, with some absent. The sample lists about 93,000 clones; around nine tenths were seen once. Germline V CDR1 and CDR2: SEHNR, FQNEAQ (reference sequence). This CDR3 spans 16 amino acids. V lost 5 bases to trimming and J lost 5 bases; unmatched junction nucleotides: 8. Sequences were obtained from peripheral blood. The sequence came from a man aged 50-60 years with acute or convalescent COVID-19. The genes are TRBV7-9 and TRBJ2-5; TRBD2 matches 13 bases. CDR3 sequence: CASSRTSGSPGETQYF. CDR3 sequence (DNA): TGTGCCAGCAGCCGGACTAGCGGGAGCCCCGGGGAGACCCAGTACTTC.